This TCR beta chain was recovered during a study of T cells in Graves' hyperthyroidism and ophthalmopathy. Study results and caveats: A model built on 13 V-J features separated ophthalmopathy from stable hyperthyroidism.

This clonotype was observed a few times. The antigen is undetermined. The V end lost 7 bases, the J end lost 8 bases, and 17 bases lay between the germline ends. This CDR3 is built from 14 residues. The germline gives CDR1 MNHNS, CDR2 SASEGT. From RNA transcripts, TCR beta CDR3 regions were amplified. When the TCR CDR3 underwent first-round RT-PCR, the HTBI primer set was used. TCRdb processed the multiplex PCR reads anew with MiXCR; each CDR3 protein has one entry. The sample includes under 350,000 distinct CDR3 sequences, roughly 18% of them seen just once. Sequencing was performed on blood. The chain carries TRBV6-1 and TRBJ2-2; possible D gene TRBD1, 6 bases. This TCR came from a woman between 45 and 60 years old with Graves' hyperthyroidism. The CDR3 is CASTLDSELGELFF. As DNA, the CDR3 is TGTGCCAGCACCCTGGACAGCGAGTTAGGGGAGCTGTTTTTT.